This TCR beta chain was captured by sequencing in a study of siplizumab effects on memory and regulatory T cells. Findings and limits, study-wide: In roughly 75-95% of proliferating CD4+ or CD8+ clones, a naive or memory phenotype could not be assigned. Siplizumab, the agent tested, significantly reduced alloreactive sequences traceable to unstimulated CD4+ memory cells. Tregs proliferating in siplizumab cultures lacked confirmation of their suppressive function.

With regard to this clone: Antigen: not known.

This CDR3 has 11 amino acids. Germline V gene data show CDR1 as MNHEY and CDR2 as SVGAGI. V lost 2 bases, J lost 8 bases, and 4 bases lay in between. Produced via immunoSEQ multiplex PCR; TCRdb's table is partial and in-frame only. This sample has about 64,000 clones, with 95% to 98% found just once. In a few donor pairs, unstimulated naive, memory, effector memory and TEMRA subsets were sequenced. The sequence was collected from a human donor in good health. The chain carries TRBV6-5 and TRBJ2-1; D not resolved. The sequencing sample was made of naive CD8+ T cells sorted from blood. CDR3 sequence reads: CASSYMDEQFF. Written as DNA, the CDR3 is TGTGCCAGCAGTTACATGGATGAGCAGTTCTTC.